The table lists the clone carrying this T cell receptor (beta chain) with a few counts. Its antigen is not identified. PCR was performed using 60 Vbeta and 13 Jbeta primers. Profiling relied on immunoSEQ multiplex PCR, and the TCRdb table lists in-frame clones only, not all of them. The table lists 100,000 to 150,000 clones, about 81% of them singletons. This record comes from a study of cytomegalovirus exposure and HLA in healthy donors. Looked up from germline, CDR1 is SGDLS and CDR2 is YYNGEE. The CDR3 extends over 14 amino acids. V shed 2 bases, J shed 0 bases, and the junction held 1 base outside the gene matches. Donors likely had unrecorded immune exposures despite being nominally healthy when sampled. General study results and limits: Accurate predictions that matched the HLA-A and HLA-B alleles of most subjects were reportedly made from TCR beta sequences.

The genes are TRBV9 and TRBJ1-1; 7 bases are a match to TRBD1. The sequence derives from a woman aged 25 to 39 in good health and CMV-seronegative. Sequenced: PBMCs. CDR3 sequence reads: CASSVGQLNTEAFF. CDR3 coding DNA: TGTGCCAGCAGCGTGGGACAGCTGAACACTGAAGCTTTCTTT.